These 21 T cell receptor beta chains were sequenced from one sample in a study of identifying expanded T cells in peripheral blood. Libraries were prepared by immunoSEQ multiplex PCR; TCRdb keeps only in-frame clonotypes and omits some of them. Of 100,000 or so clones listed, roughly 85% were seen once; the top ten hold about 15%. The sequenced sample was blood. The receptors come from a person between 18 and 70 years old in good health.

V gene TRBV5-6 combines with J gene TRBJ1-5; tentative D call: TRBD1 (5 bases). There are 13 residues in the CDR3. Germline CDR1 reads SGHDT; CDR2 reads YYEEEE. V lost 4 bases, J lost 4 bases, and 9 bases lay in between. The CDR3 reads CASSLGVNQPQHF. Here the CDR3 DNA reads TGTGCCAGCAGCCTGGGGGTGAATCAGCCCCAGCATTTT.

The V and J genes are TRBV7-9 and TRBJ1-4, with D unresolved. The V gene lost 3 bases and the J gene lost 0 bases, with 11 bases spanning the gap. The CDR3 sequence is 16 residues long. CDR1 is SEHNR, CDR2 FQNEAQ, per germline (reference sequence). CDR3 sequence (DNA): TGTGCCAGCAGCTTGGTCGTCCCGCCAACTAATGAAAAACTGTTTTTT. This codes for CASSLVVPPTNEKLFF. Full variable domain (outside the CDR3, taken from reference TRBV7-9 and TRBJ1-4): DTGVSQNPRHKITKRGQNVTFRCDPISEHNRLYWYRQTLGQGPEFLTYFQNEAQLEKSRLLSDRFSAERPKGSFSTLEIQRTEQGDSAMYLCASSLVVPPTNEKLFFGSGTQLSVL.

This clone was recorded only once. The chain employs TRBV29-1 and TRBJ2-6; 10 nucleotides line up with TRBD1. V shed 5 bases and J 2 bases; nucleotides not matched to a gene: 6. The germline V gene encodes CDR1 SQVTM and CDR2 ANQGSEA. This CDR3 is 16 amino acids long. CDR3 sequence (DNA): TGCAGCGTTAAGTGGACAGGGGGAACTGGGGCCAACGTCCTGACTTTC. Its protein is CSVKWTGGTGANVLTF.

The genes are TRBV5-5 and TRBJ1-1; a weak D match, TRBD1 (5 bases). CDR1 is SGHKS and CDR2 is YYEKEE in the germline V gene (reference sequence). This CDR3 has 15 amino acids. Deletions cut 1 base from V and 0 bases from J, with 10 bases between. CDR3 protein: CASSLFRQMNTEAFF. CDR3 bases: TGTGCCAGCAGCTTGTTTCGACAGATGAACACTGAAGCTTTCTTT.

J is TRBJ2-2 and V is TRBV6-5; no clear D gene. In germline, CDR1 is MNHEY, CDR2 SVGAGI. This CDR3 has 15 residues. Trimming removed 3 bases from V and 8 bases from J, with 16 bases in between. CDR3 nucleotide sequence: TGTGCCAGCAGTTATTTCGACCCGCGGCGAGGGGAGCTGTTTTTT. Protein sequence: CASSYFDPRRGELFF.

The chain uses TRBV7-9 and TRBJ2-7, with a tentative D call TRBD1 (6 bases). Looked up from germline, CDR1 is SEHNR and CDR2 is FQNEAQ (reference sequence). The V end lost 6 bases, the J end lost 3 bases, and 15 bases lay between the germline ends. This CDR3 has 14 amino acids. CDR3 loop: CASSNWGLLYEQYF. The CDR3 DNA is TGTGCCAGCAGTAACTGGGGGCTTCTCTACGAGCAGTACTTC.

The V call is TRBV28, the J call TRBJ1-4; no definite D call. There are 12 residues in the CDR3. Trimming removed 7 bases from V and 4 bases from J, with 7 bases in between. Germline CDR1 MDHEN, CDR2 SYDVKM. CDR3 coding DNA: TGTGCCAGCACGAGACGTAATGAAAAACTGTTTTTT. Translating it yields CASTRRNEKLFF. The full variable domain, with the rest looked up from reference TRBV28 and TRBJ1-4, is DVKVTQSSRYLVKRTGEKVFLECVQDMDHENMFWYRQDPGLGLRLIYFSYDVKMKEKGDIPEGYSVSREKKERFSLILESASTNQTSMYLCASTRRNEKLFFGSGTQLSVL.

The chain combines TRBV7-2 with TRBJ2-3; D perhaps matches TRBD2 (7 bases). V shed 2 bases and J shed 2 bases, with 14 bases lying between them. Germline CDR1 SGHTA, CDR2 FQGNSA. This CDR3 region has 16 residues. The CDR3 loop is CASSLNPGGDTDTQYF. In DNA, the CDR3 is TGTGCCAGCAGCTTAAACCCGGGGGGCGACACAGATACGCAGTATTTT.

The rearrangement joins TRBV10-2 to TRBJ1-1; D ambiguous. Germline CDR1 WSHSY, CDR2 SAAADI. This CDR3 comprises 12 residues. The V end was cut by 1 base, the J end by 8 bases, with 8 bases between. DNA for the CDR3: TGCGCCAGCAGTGAGTGGGGAGTCGAAGCTTTCTTT. Its protein product is CASSEWGVEAFF.

The chain links TRBV4-3 to TRBJ2-2; TRBD1 is a possible D gene (6 bases). This CDR3 has 16 residues. Trimming pared 1 base from V and 2 bases from J, leaving 11 bases between. Germline lookup yields CDR1 LGHNA and CDR2 YSLEER. This CDR3 is CASSQGTARNTGELFF. The CDR3 nucleotides are TGCGCCAGCAGCCAAGGGACAGCACGTAACACCGGGGAGCTGTTTTTT.

The J gene is TRBJ1-2, the V gene TRBV6-1; D perhaps matches TRBD1 (6 bases). The CDR3 runs 16 residues. CDR1 is MNHNS and CDR2 is SASEGT in the germline V gene. Trimming removed 3 bases from V and 5 bases from J, with 19 bases in between. CDR3 bases: TGTGCCAGCAGTGAGCAGACAGGCGAAAGGGTATATGGCTACACCTTC. Its translation is CASSEQTGERVYGYTF.

The chain recombines TRBV7-2 with TRBJ1-5; TRBD1 might be the D (6 bases). The CDR3 sequence is 16 residues long. Trimming cost V 1 base and J 0 bases, with 10 bases left between them. Per germline, CDR1 SGHTA and CDR2 FQGNSA. CDR3 residues: CASSLDSTGSNQPQHF. The CDR3 DNA is TGTGCCAGCAGCTTAGACTCGACAGGTAGCAATCAGCCCCAGCATTTT.

The rearrangement links TRBV7-7 to TRBJ2-5, with 7 positions matching TRBD2. CDR1 SSHAT and CDR2 FNYEAQ come from the germline V gene (reference sequence). CDR3 size: 16 residues. Trimming took 1 base from V and 5 from J; bases not matched to a gene: 10. For the CDR3, the DNA is TGTGCCAGCAGCTTAGGTGTCCAAGGGAGGGTTGAGACCCAGTACTTC. Amino acid sequence: CASSLGVQGRVETQYF.

The chain recombines TRBV2 with TRBJ2-3; D unresolved. V was shortened by 6 bases and J by 14 bases, with 24 bases between the two germline ends. The CDR3 is made up of 14 amino acids. From germline, CDR1 is SNHLY and CDR2 FYNNEI. The CDR3 spells CASSGELGGRLGYF. CDR3 DNA sequence: TGTGCCAGCAGCGGTGAGTTGGGCGGCCGCCTAGGGTATTTT.

This clone was picked up one time. The chain has TRBV4-3 and TRBJ1-2; D unresolved. Germline CDR1 is LGHNA and CDR2 is YSLEER. The ends were cut back, 4 bases at V and 3 bases at J, with 9 bases in the middle. The CDR3 spans 13 residues. The CDR3 loop is CASSPIGDYGYTF. CDR3 sequence (DNA): TGCGCCAGCAGCCCGATTGGGGACTATGGCTACACCTTC.

This clone was seen more than once but under ten times. The rearrangement uses TRBV6-1 and TRBJ1-2; D remains ambiguous. The CDR3 loop spans 14 amino acids. CDR1 is MNHNS, CDR2 SASEGT, per germline. With 6 bases removed from V and 2 bases from J, the gap between germline ends came to 13 bases. This chain's CDR3 is CASRSSHVNYGYTF. The CDR3, as DNA: TGTGCCAGCAGGTCCTCGCATGTCAACTATGGCTACACCTTC.

This clone has more than one count but fewer than ten. The chain has TRBV7-2 and TRBJ2-1; no definite D call. CDR1 and CDR2 (germline): SGHTA, FQGNSA. The germline V and J ends were trimmed by 1 base and 8 bases, with 12 bases remaining between them. The CDR3 is 14 amino acids. Written as DNA, the CDR3 is TGTGCCAGCAGCTTAGACGGCCCCCTCGATGAGCAGTTCTTC. It codes for CASSLDGPLDEQFF.

The rearrangement uses TRBV4-1 and TRBJ2-5; TRBD1 matches at 9 bases. Germline V gene data show CDR1 as MGHRA and CDR2 as YSYEKL. V dropped 3 bases and J dropped 5; count of bases not matched to a gene: 7. This CDR3 contains 15 residues. DNA of the CDR3: TGCGCCAGCAGCCACTTCCAGACAGGGGGGGAGACCCAGTACTTC. Residues: CASSHFQTGGETQYF.

The chain carries TRBV2 and TRBJ2-7; D gene ambiguous. Trimming took off 1 base at V and 3 bases at J, with 13 bases between the two ends. The germline V gene encodes CDR1 SNHLY and CDR2 FYNNEI. The CDR3 has 15 residues. The CDR3 DNA is TGTGCCAGCAGTGAAGGGTTTAGCCGAGTCTACGAGCAGTACTTC. Its protein is CASSEGFSRVYEQYF.

This chain links TRBV5-1 with TRBJ1-1; D may be TRBD1 (5 bases). Per the germline V gene, CDR1 is SGHRS and CDR2 is YFSETQ. Trimming shortened V by 2 bases and J by 4 bases, and 6 bases separated the two germline ends. There are 12 residues in the CDR3. The CDR3 sequence: CASSFGGTEAFF. The CDR3 nucleotides read TGCGCCAGCAGCTTCGGGGGCACTGAAGCTTTCTTT. The whole variable domain, filled in from reference TRBV5-1 and TRBJ1-1, reads KAGVTQTPRYLIKTRGQQVTLSCSPISGHRSVSWYQQTPGQGLQFLFEYFSETQRNKGNFPGRFSGRQFSNSRSEMNVSTLELGDSALYLCASSFGGTEAFFGQGTRLTVV.

The chain has TRBV5-1 and TRBJ2-1; 10 bases are shared with TRBD1. J was trimmed by 7 bases and V by 3 bases; bases with no gene match: 7. Germline V CDR1 and CDR2: SGHRS, YFSETQ. This CDR3 region has 15 residues. CDR3 in DNA: TGCGCCAGCAGCTCCCCGGGACAGGGGTCGAATGAGCAGTTCTTC. It translates to CASSSPGQGSNEQFF.